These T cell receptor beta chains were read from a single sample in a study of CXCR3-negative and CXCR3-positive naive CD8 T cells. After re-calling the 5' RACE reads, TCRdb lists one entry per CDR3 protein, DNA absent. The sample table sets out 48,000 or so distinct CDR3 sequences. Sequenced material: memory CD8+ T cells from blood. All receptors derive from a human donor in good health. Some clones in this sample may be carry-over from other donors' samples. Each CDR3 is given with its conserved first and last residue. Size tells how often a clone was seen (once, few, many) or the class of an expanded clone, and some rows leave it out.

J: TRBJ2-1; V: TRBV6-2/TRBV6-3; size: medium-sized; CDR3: CASRGFAGSSYNEQFF
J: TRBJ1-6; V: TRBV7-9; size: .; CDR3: CASSLGARSPLHF
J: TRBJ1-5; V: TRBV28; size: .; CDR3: CASTDRADQPQHF
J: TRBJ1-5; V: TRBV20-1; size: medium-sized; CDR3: CSATDREAQPQHF
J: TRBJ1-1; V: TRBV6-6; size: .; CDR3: CASSFDREGWNTEAFF
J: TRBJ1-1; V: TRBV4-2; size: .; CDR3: CASSQESNTEAFF
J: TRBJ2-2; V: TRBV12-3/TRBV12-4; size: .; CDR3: CASSPYTGELFF
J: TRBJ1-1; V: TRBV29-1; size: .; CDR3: CSVEGTGGSTEAFF
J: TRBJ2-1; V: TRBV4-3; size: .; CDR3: CASSQGRMASSYNEQFF
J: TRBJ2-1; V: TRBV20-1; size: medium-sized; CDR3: CSATEGGNEQFF
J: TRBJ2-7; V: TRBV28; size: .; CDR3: CAIMGGYYEQYF
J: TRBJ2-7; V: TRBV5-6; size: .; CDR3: CASSWGTGRYEQYF
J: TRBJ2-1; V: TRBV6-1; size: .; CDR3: CASRGLAGPLDQSGPNEQFF
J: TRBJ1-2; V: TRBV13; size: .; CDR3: CASSTGQAYGYTF
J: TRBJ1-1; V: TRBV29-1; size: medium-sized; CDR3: CSVRTGDTEAFF
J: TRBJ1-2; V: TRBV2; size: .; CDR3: CASSEDRGLSGYTF
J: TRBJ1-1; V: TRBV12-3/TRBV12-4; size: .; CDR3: CASSLSGGEAFF
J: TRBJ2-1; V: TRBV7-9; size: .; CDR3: CASSQGQGAGNEQFF
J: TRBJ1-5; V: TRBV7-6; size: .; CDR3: CASSLGVDHSGNQPQHF
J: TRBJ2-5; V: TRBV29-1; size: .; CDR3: CSGDLGDNPQETQYF
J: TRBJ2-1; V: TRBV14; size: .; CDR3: CASSAPLAGVDNEQFF
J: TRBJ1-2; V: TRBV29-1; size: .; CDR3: CSFATQTDDYGYTF
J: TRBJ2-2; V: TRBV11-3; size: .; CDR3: CASSQGTGGIGELFF
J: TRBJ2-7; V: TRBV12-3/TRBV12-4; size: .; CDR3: CASSPFAGPRGLEQYF
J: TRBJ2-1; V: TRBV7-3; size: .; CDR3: CASSSGGSYNEQFF
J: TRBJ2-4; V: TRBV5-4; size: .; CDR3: CASSLERERNIQYF
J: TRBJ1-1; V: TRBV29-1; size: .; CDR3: CSHKGGAEAFF
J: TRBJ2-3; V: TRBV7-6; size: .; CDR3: CASSLEFPNTQYF
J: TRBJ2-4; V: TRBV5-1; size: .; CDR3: CASSPRDWAKNIQYF
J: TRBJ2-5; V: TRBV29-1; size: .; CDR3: CSVVLLAGPYQQTQYF
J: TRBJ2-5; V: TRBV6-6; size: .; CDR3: CASSSDRGFQETQYF
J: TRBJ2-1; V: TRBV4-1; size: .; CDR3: CASSHEMNEQFF
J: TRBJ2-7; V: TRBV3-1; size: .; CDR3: CASSQGQTSGEQYF
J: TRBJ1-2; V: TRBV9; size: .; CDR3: CASSVGTNYGYTF
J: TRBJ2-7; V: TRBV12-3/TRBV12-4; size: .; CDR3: CASSRGREQYF
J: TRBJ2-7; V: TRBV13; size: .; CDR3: CASSSLSKGGEQYF
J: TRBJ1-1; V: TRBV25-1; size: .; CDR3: CASSASMLGNTEAFF
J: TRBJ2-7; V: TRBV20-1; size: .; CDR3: CSGLGLSYEQYF
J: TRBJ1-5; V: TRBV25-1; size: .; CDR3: CASSEWGDQPQHF
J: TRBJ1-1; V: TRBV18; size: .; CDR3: CASSPSEAEAFF
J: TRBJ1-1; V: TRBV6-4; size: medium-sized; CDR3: CASSDSPGGSLSEAFF
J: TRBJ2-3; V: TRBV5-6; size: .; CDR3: CASSWRGQGVHTQYF
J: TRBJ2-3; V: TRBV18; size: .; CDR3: CASSVATSTDTQYF
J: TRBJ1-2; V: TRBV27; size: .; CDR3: CASSFGTGRYGYTF
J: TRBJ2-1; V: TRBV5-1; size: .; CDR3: CASSLVSYASDNEQFF
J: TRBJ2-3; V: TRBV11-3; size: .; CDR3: CASSLQGRDRPATDTQYF